This T cell receptor (beta chain) appears in the sequencing data of a study of cytomegalovirus exposure and HLA in healthy donors. Trimming took 3 bases from V and 4 from J; bases not matched to a gene: 3. The V gene's germline CDR1 is LNHNV and CDR2 YYDKDF (reference sequence). The CDR3 is 16 amino acids. Sequencing used immunoSEQ multiplex PCR; TCRdb keeps in-frame clones, though not all of them. Of some 170,000 clones in the sample, around nine tenths were seen once. This sequence joins TRBV15 and TRBJ2-3, with 14 positions matching TRBD2. The source material was PBMCs. This clonotype was obtained from a woman aged 25 to 39 in good health and CMV-seronegative. CDR3 coding DNA: TGTGCCACCAGCAGCAGACTAGCGGGGGGGGCAGATACGCAGTATTTT. Its translation: CATSSRLAGGADTQYF.